These 10 T cell receptor beta chains came from one sample sequenced in a study of technical replicates of blood from four donors. Generated by immunoSEQ multiplex PCR, the TCRdb table keeps only in-frame clones and is missing some. The repertoire holds roughly 90,000 clones, with 95% to 97% as singletons. The sequencing input was T cells isolated from PBMCs. Source of these receptors: a human donor in good health.

The gene calls are TRBV10-3 and TRBJ1-1; 9 bases agree with TRBD1. V lost 6 bases to trimming and J lost 5 bases; unmatched junction nucleotides: 4. Germline lookup yields CDR1 ENHRY and CDR2 SYGVKD. The CDR3 contains 13 residues. CDR3 nucleotides: TGTGCCATCAGGGGACAGGGAGGGACTGAAGCTTTCTTT. Translation: CAIRGQGGTEAFF.

The chain is built from TRBV29-1 and TRBJ2-7; D not certain. V was cut by 0 bases and J by 0 bases, with 9 bases left in between. The CDR3 sequence is 14 residues long. Looked up from germline, CDR1 is SQVTM and CDR2 is ANQGSEA. CDR3 residues: CSVEDVDTSYEQYF. CDR3 bases: TGCAGCGTTGAAGATGTCGACACCTCCTACGAGCAGTACTTC.

The CDR3 nucleotides read TGTGCCAGCAGCCAAGATCCCTGGACAGGGACTTCTAACTATGGCTACACCTTC. It yields the protein CASSQDPWTGTSNYGYTF. J is TRBJ1-2 and V is TRBV14, with 8 bases lining up with TRBD1. The J segment lost 0 bases and the V segment lost 0 bases, leaving 9 bases of the junction unmatched. Germline-derived CDR1 and CDR2 are SGHDN and FVKESK. The CDR3 is 18 amino acids.

The chain employs TRBV5-5 and TRBJ1-3; unclear D gene. Germline values: CDR1 SGHKS, CDR2 YYEKEE (reference sequence). V lost 2 bases and J lost 1, with 7 bases in between. CDR3 size: 14 residues. The CDR3 region is CASSFSRSGNTIYF. DNA for the CDR3: TGTGCCAGCAGCTTTTCGCGGTCTGGAAACACCATATATTTT.

The V gene is TRBV7-9, the J gene TRBJ2-7; the match to TRBD2 covers 9 bases. CDR3 length: 17 residues. Germline-derived CDR1 and CDR2 are SEHNR and FQNEAQ (reference sequence). V lost 5 bases and J lost 6; bases outside the gene matches: 17. Here the CDR3 DNA reads TGTGCCAGCAGCCAGGGGTATTCGGTAGCGGGAGTGTCCGAGCAGTACTTC. The encoded protein is CASSQGYSVAGVSEQYF.

V gene TRBV6-4 combines with J gene TRBJ1-2; 8 bases agree with TRBD1. The CDR3 is 14 amino acids. In germline, CDR1 is MRHNA, CDR2 SNTAGT. V shed 5 bases, J shed 4 bases, and the junction held 6 bases outside the gene matches. DNA of the CDR3: TGTGCCAGCAGTCCACAGGGGGGCACCTATGGCTACACCTTC. Amino acids: CASSPQGGTYGYTF.

This chain joins TRBV6-5 and TRBJ1-5; a possible D gene is TRBD1 (6 bases). The V gene lost 7 bases and the J gene lost 7 bases, with 17 bases spanning the gap. Germline V gene lookup returns CDR1 MNHEY and CDR2 SVGAGI. This CDR3 region has 14 residues. The chain's CDR3 is CASNPWGPGQPQHF. CDR3 DNA: TGTGCCAGCAACCCATGGGGGCCGGGGCAGCCCCAGCATTTT.

Written as DNA, the CDR3 is TGTGCCAGCAGCCAAGATGAACGACTCCCCGAGCAGTTCTTC. It codes for CASSQDERLPEQFF. The chain joins TRBV4-2 to TRBJ2-1, with D uncertain. Trimming took off 0 bases at V and 10 bases at J, with 13 bases between the two ends. The CDR3 length is 14 residues. CDR1 LGHNA and CDR2 YNFKEQ come from the germline V gene.

The chain joins TRBV30 to TRBJ1-5, with 9 bases lining up with TRBD1. The germline V gene has CDR1 GTSNPN and CDR2 SVGIG (reference sequence). CDR3 length: 15 amino acids. J gave up 7 bases and V 2 bases, and 9 bases lay outside the gene matches. The CDR3 region has the DNA TGTGCCTGGAGTCCGAATACAGGGGGCGGGCAGCCCCAGCATTTT. Its protein is CAWSPNTGGGQPQHF.

This chain uses TRBV5-1 with TRBJ2-2; D is perhaps TRBD1 (5 bases). Trimming cost V 5 bases and J 5 bases, with 10 bases left between them. CDR3 size: 13 residues. Looked up from germline, CDR1 is SGHRS and CDR2 is YFSETQ. The CDR3 nucleotides are TGCGCCAGCAGGGGGCTTGGGACCGGGGAGCTGTTTTTT. Translated, it gives CASRGLGTGELFF.